The 25 T cell receptor beta chains below all came from one sample that was sequenced in a study of T-cell reconstitution after alpha-beta-depleted transplantation in children. Preparation of the TCRbeta library involved a method that used unique molecular identifiers. MiXCR, run by TCRdb on the PCR reads, gives a single entry per CDR3 protein. The sample lists 450,000 to 550,000 distinct CDR3 sequences, about an eighth occurring once. The starting material was PBMCs, mostly from graft donor cells, obtained 180 days after TCRalphabeta/CD19-depleted stem cell transplant. Source of these receptors: a female patient aged 2-9 years who had a stem cell transplant for aplastic anemia, so the T cells may come from the graft donor.

This clonotype was counted a few times. The chain employs TRBV5-1 and TRBJ1-2, with D hard to call. CDR3 length equals 13 residues. The germline gives CDR1 SGHRS, CDR2 YFSETQ. Trimming removed 0 bases from V and 4 bases from J, with 7 bases in between. The CDR3 nucleotides are TGCGCCAGCAGCTTGGACAATCTCTATGGCTACACCTTC. This sequence encodes CASSLDNLYGYTF.

This clonotype has more than one count but fewer than ten. The chain joins TRBV5-1 to TRBJ1-1; D call uncertain. Trimming removed 1 base at V and 0 bases at J, with 7 bases between. The CDR3 length is 14 residues. The germline CDR1 and CDR2 sequences are SGHRS and YFSETQ. The CDR3 sequence: CASSLWDMNTEAFF. The DNA for the CDR3 is TGCGCCAGCAGCTTGTGGGATATGAACACTGAAGCTTTCTTT.

In regard to this clonotype: The germline gene is not matched at one end of the junction; a read error may be the cause. This chain links TRBV12-3 or TRBV12-4 with TRBJ2-2, with TRBD2 matching 15 bases. The CDR3 has 18 residues. The CDR3 DNA reads TGTGCCCGCAGTTTCAGGACTAGCGGGAGGGGAGTCACCGGGGAGCTGTTTTTT. Translation gives CARSFRTSGRGVTGELFF.

This clonotype came up many times. V gene TRBV15 combines with J gene TRBJ2-2; D not resolved. CDR1 is LNHNV and CDR2 is YYDKDF in the germline V gene (reference sequence). The CDR3 contains 14 residues. V dropped 0 bases and J dropped 5 bases, with 7 bases sitting between them. The CDR3 DNA is TGTGCCACCAGCAGAGATCAAGGGACCGGGGAGCTGTTTTTT. Its protein product is CATSRDQGTGELFF.

This clonotype appeared a few times. The V gene is TRBV15, the J gene TRBJ1-5; maybe TRBD1 (5 bases). Trimming left V 2 bases short and J 5 bases short, with 16 bases between. There are 16 residues in the CDR3. Germline CDR1 LNHNV, CDR2 YYDKDF (reference sequence). CDR3 sequence reads: CATSRTPRDRYQPQHF. In nucleotides, the CDR3 is TGTGCCACCAGCAGAACACCCCGGGACCGCTATCAGCCCCAGCATTTT.

This rearrangement joins TRBV7-2 to TRBJ2-3, with 8 positions matching TRBD2. CDR3 size: 16 residues. Germline V gene data show CDR1 as SGHTA and CDR2 as FQGNSA. Unmatched junction bases numbered 8, after V lost 1 base and J lost 5 bases. The CDR3 sequence: CASSLDQRETKDTQYF. The CDR3 DNA follows: TGTGCCAGCAGCTTAGACCAGCGGGAGACTAAAGATACGCAGTATTTT.

This clonotype was picked up a small number of times. The J gene is TRBJ2-1, the V gene TRBV6-1; 13 bases fit TRBD2. The CDR3 loop spans 19 amino acids. Looked up from germline, CDR1 is MNHNS and CDR2 is SASEGT. V trimming: 6 bases; J trimming: 0 bases; junction bases outside the gene matches: 11. DNA for the CDR3: TGTGCCAGCAGCCGCAAGGGACTAGCGGGGATGAGCTCCTACAATGAGCAGTTCTTC. This translates into CASSRKGLAGMSSYNEQFF.

The chain recombines TRBV18 with TRBJ1-1; tentatively, D is TRBD1 (6 bases). V lost 6 bases and J lost 3, with 17 bases in between. CDR3 length equals 15 residues. Germline assignment: CDR1 KGHSH and CDR2 LQKENI. CDR3 amino acids: CASSPLSRGDTEAFF. The CDR3 DNA reads TGTGCCAGCTCCCCCCTTAGCAGGGGAGACACTGAAGCTTTCTTT.

This clonotype was recorded a few times. The chain is built from TRBV4-2 and TRBJ2-5; no clear D. The CDR3 covers 15 residues. Germline assignment: CDR1 LGHNA and CDR2 YNFKEQ. Trimming took 4 bases from V and 2 from J, leaving 14 bases between them. Here the CDR3 reads CASSLTMGSQETQYF. CDR3 sequence (DNA): TGTGCCAGCAGCCTAACGATGGGCAGTCAAGAGACCCAGTACTTC.

This clonotype was observed a handful of times. V gene TRBV12-3 or TRBV12-4 combines with J gene TRBJ1-1; possibly TRBD1 for D (6 bases). The CDR3 has 13 amino acids. The V gene lost 4 bases and the J gene lost 7 bases, with 13 bases spanning the gap. The DNA for the CDR3 is TGTGCCAGCAGTTGGCGGGGGGCGGGTGAAGCTTTCTTT. It translates to CASSWRGAGEAFF.

This clonotype turned up a few times. This chain uses TRBV10-3 with TRBJ2-7; weak D call: TRBD1 (7 bases). This CDR3 comprises 13 residues. CDR1 and CDR2 from the germline V gene are ENHRY and SYGVKD. Trimming pared 6 bases from V and 5 bases from J, leaving 14 bases between. The CDR3 here is CAIRPRGRNEQYF. CDR3 sequence (DNA): TGTGCCATCAGACCCAGGGGGAGGAACGAGCAGTACTTC.

The rearrangement joins TRBV27 to TRBJ2-1; tentatively, D is TRBD2 (6 bases). The CDR3 loop spans 16 amino acids. CDR1 is MNHEY, CDR2 SMNVEV, per germline (reference sequence). The germline V and J ends were trimmed by 5 bases and 0 bases, with 14 bases remaining between them. CDR3 coding DNA: TGTGCCAGCAGTACCCGGGACTCTAGCTCCTACAATGAGCAGTTCTTC. Translating gives CASSTRDSSSYNEQFF.

This clonotype was counted a few times. The gene calls are TRBV14 and TRBJ1-1, with D maybe TRBD1 (5 bases). The CDR3 length is 16 residues. Trimming cost V 0 bases and J 0 bases, with 11 bases left between them. Germline V gene data show CDR1 as SGHDN and CDR2 as FVKESK. The CDR3 sequence is CASSQDLGHMNTEAFF. The DNA for the CDR3 is TGTGCCAGCAGCCAAGATCTCGGACACATGAACACTGAAGCTTTCTTT.

This clonotype was seen only a few times. This chain joins TRBV9 and TRBJ2-1; tentative D call: TRBD2 (6 bases). CDR3 length: 20 amino acids. The germline V and J ends were trimmed by 0 bases and 1 base, with 23 bases remaining between them. CDR1 is SGDLS, CDR2 YYNGEE, per germline. CDR3 nucleotides: TGTGCCAGCAGCGTAGCTACGTCGGGGTATTGGCGGGAATCCTACAATGAGCAGTTCTTC. Translating gives CASSVATSGYWRESYNEQFF.

This clonotype was detected a few times. The chain uses TRBV20-1 and TRBJ1-1, with a possible D match to TRBD1 (6 bases). The CDR3 extends over 14 amino acids. The V end lost 1 base, the J end lost 3 bases, and 12 bases lay between the germline ends. The germline gives CDR1 DFQATT, CDR2 SNEGSKA (reference sequence). CDR3 in amino acids: CSARGLGAYTEAFF. The CDR3 DNA reads TGCAGTGCTAGAGGTCTGGGGGCCTACACTGAAGCTTTCTTT.

This clonotype came up a few times. This chain joins TRBV24-1 and TRBJ1-2; D not resolved. The CDR3 spans 15 residues. From germline, CDR1 is KGHDR and CDR2 SFDVKD. Trimming pared 4 bases from V and 2 bases from J, leaving 13 bases between. This chain's CDR3 is CATSDPSSVNYGYTF. CDR3 bases: TGTGCCACCAGTGACCCGTCGTCAGTAAACTATGGCTACACCTTC.

J is TRBJ2-1 and V is TRBV21-1; TRBD1 was called by the table and not checked on the DNA. TRBV21-1 is flagged as a pseudogene. This CDR3 has 13 residues. In DNA, the CDR3 is TGTGCCAGCAGCTCCGAGGGGGGAGATGAGCAGTTCTTC. It is translated as CASSSEGGDEQFF.

This clonotype was seen only a few times. CDR3 region: CASSSMTGGGTEAFF. DNA of the CDR3: TGTGCCAGCAGCTCGATGACAGGGGGCGGAACTGAAGCTTTCTTT. The chain uses TRBV7-2 and TRBJ1-1, with 10 nucleotides matching TRBD1. Germline V lookup: CDR1 SGHTA, CDR2 FQGNSA. J gave up 5 bases and V 4 bases, and 7 bases lay outside the gene matches. The CDR3 covers 15 residues.

The chain uses TRBV9 and TRBJ2-7; tentatively, D is TRBD2 (6 bases). The CDR3 totals 11 residues. CDR1 and CDR2 (germline): SGDLS, YYNGEE. The CDR3 DNA reads as TGTGCCAGCAGCGTGGAAGGGACTCGGGGCGTC. Protein sequence: CASSVEGTRGV.

In its sample, this clonotype was seen a few times. CDR3: CASSLAGIYQETQYF. In nucleotides, the CDR3 is TGCGCCAGCAGCCTAGCGGGGATCTACCAAGAGACCCAGTACTTC. This chain joins TRBV5-1 and TRBJ2-5; 9 bases line up with TRBD2. The CDR3 runs to 15 residues. Trimming cost V 4 bases and J 0 bases; bases outside gene matches: 4. CDR1 is SGHRS and CDR2 is YFSETQ in the germline V gene.

This clonotype has more than one count but fewer than ten. This chain joins TRBV6-2 or TRBV6-3 and TRBJ1-5; D is possibly TRBD1 (5 bases). Between the trimmed V and J ends, which lost 6 bases and 6 bases, there was a span of 18 bases. This CDR3 spans 15 amino acids. Germline V gene lookup returns CDR1 MNHEY and CDR2 SVGEGT. The chain's CDR3 is CASSWDLMGSQPQHF. The CDR3 coding sequence is TGTGCCAGCAGCTGGGACCTCATGGGGAGTCAGCCCCAGCATTTT.

There are many counts of this clonotype. V and J are TRBV28 and TRBJ1-5, with D hard to call. The germline V gene has CDR1 MDHEN and CDR2 SYDVKM. The CDR3 is 14 amino acids. Trimming shortened V by 5 bases and J by 7 bases, and 15 bases separated the two germline ends. DNA for the CDR3: TGTGCCAGCAGTCTAGGGCCTGAAGTACAGCCCCAGCATTTT. Translated, it gives CASSLGPEVQPQHF.

This clonotype was detected a few times. This chain uses TRBV4-3 with TRBJ1-2; D remains unclear. The CDR3 has 14 residues. Trimming removed 0 bases from V and 5 bases from J, with 10 bases in between. Looked up from germline, CDR1 is LGHNA and CDR2 is YSLEER. The CDR3 sequence: CASSQERQIYGYTF. The CDR3 DNA reads as TGCGCCAGCAGCCAAGAAAGGCAGATTTATGGCTACACCTTC.

This clonotype was seen more than once but under ten times. The chain combines TRBV11-1 with TRBJ2-1; 8 bases agree with TRBD2. From germline, CDR1 is SGHAT and CDR2 FQDESV (reference sequence). V shed 1 base, J shed 0 bases, and the junction held 8 bases outside the gene matches. The CDR3 length is 18 residues. CDR3 in amino acids: CASSLVWRGDLSYNEQFF. In nucleotides, the CDR3 is TGTGCCAGCAGCTTAGTTTGGCGGGGGGACCTCTCCTACAATGAGCAGTTCTTC. Based on the CDR3 plus reference TRBV11-1 and TRBJ2-1, the full variable domain is EAEVAQSPRYKITEKSQAVAFWCDPISGHATLYWYRQILGQGPELLVQFQDESVVDDSQLPKDRFSAERLKGVDSTLKIQPAELGDSAMYLCASSLVWRGDLSYNEQFFGPGTRLTVL.

This clonotype showed up many times. This sequence joins TRBV5-1 and TRBJ2-3; 7 bases agree with TRBD1. The germline V gene encodes CDR1 SGHRS and CDR2 YFSETQ. This CDR3 contains 17 residues. Trimming took 2 bases from V and 0 from J; bases not matched to a gene: 9. The CDR3 spells CASSFPGQRPSTDTQYF. The CDR3 DNA reads TGCGCCAGCAGCTTCCCGGGACAGCGGCCTAGCACAGATACGCAGTATTTT.